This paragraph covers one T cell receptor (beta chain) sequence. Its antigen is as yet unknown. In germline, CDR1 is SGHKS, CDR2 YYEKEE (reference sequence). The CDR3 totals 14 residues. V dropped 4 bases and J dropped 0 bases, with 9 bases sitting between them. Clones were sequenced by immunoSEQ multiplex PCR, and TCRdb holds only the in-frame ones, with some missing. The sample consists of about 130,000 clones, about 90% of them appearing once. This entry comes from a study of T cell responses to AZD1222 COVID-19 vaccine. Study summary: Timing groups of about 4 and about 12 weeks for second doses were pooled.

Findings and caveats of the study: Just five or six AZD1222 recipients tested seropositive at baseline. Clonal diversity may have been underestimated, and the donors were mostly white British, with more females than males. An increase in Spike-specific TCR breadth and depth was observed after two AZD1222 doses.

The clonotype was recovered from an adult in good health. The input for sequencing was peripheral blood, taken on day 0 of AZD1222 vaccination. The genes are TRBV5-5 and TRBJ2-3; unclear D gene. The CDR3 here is CASSHGASTDTQYF. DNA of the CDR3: TGTGCCAGCAGCCATGGAGCAAGCACAGATACGCAGTATTTT.